This TCR beta chain derives from a study of T-cell reconstitution after alpha-beta-depleted transplantation in children. The length of the CDR3 is 16 residues. CDR1 is DFQATT and CDR2 is SNEGSKA in the germline V gene (reference sequence). V trimming: 0 bases; J trimming: 5 bases; junction bases outside the gene matches: 8. The library targeted TCRbeta and was prepared with unique molecular identifiers. Each CDR3 protein gets one entry after TCRdb re-called the PCR reads with MiXCR. Among approximately 590,000 distinct CDR3 sequences, roughly a tenth were seen once, and the ten largest hold roughly 4%. This clonotype was picked up a small number of times.

The chain carries TRBV20-1 and TRBJ2-7; the match to TRBD2 covers 12 bases. The sample consisted of PBMCs from the stem cell graft donor, taken from the stem cell graft. The receptor's source is a human donor who donated a stem cell graft to a child with acute myeloid leukemia. The CDR3 DNA follows: TGCAGTGCTAGAGATGCTCTAGCGGGAGGGGCTCACGAGCAGTACTTC. Protein sequence: CSARDALAGGAHEQYF.